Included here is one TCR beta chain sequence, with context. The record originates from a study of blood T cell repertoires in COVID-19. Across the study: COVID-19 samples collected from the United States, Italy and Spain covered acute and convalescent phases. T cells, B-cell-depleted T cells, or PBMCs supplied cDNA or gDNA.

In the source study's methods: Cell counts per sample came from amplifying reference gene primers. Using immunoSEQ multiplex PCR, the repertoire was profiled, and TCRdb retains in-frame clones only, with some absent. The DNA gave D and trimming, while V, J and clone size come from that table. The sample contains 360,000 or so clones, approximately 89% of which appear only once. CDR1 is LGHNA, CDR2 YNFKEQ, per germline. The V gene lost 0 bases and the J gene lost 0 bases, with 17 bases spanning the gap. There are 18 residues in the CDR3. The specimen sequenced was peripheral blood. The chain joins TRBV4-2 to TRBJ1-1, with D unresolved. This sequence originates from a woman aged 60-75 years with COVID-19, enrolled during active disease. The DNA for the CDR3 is TGTGCCAGCAGCCAAGATCCCCGCGGGCTTCCAATGAACACTGAAGCTTTCTTT. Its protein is CASSQDPRGLPMNTEAFF.